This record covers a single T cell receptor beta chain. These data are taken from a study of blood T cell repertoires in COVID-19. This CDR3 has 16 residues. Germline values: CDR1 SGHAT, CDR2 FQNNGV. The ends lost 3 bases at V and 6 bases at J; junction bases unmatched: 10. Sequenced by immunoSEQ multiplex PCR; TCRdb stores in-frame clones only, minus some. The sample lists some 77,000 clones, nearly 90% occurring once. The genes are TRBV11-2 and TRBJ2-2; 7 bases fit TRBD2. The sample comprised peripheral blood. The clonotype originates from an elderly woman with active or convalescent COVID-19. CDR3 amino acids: CASSLGGFGIAGELFF. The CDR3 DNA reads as TGTGCCAGCAGCTTGGGGGGGTTTGGGATCGCCGGGGAGCTGTTTTTT.